The present entry profiles one T cell receptor beta chain with its context. The antigen remains undetermined. The entry originates in a study of T cell responses to AZD1222 COVID-19 vaccine. Whole-study results and caveats: Only after the peak T cell response were repertoires sampled. White British donors predominated, females outnumbered males, and clonal diversity was possibly underestimated. Spike-specific TCR breadth and depth rose after two AZD1222 doses.

Here immunoSEQ multiplex PCR was the method, and the copy in TCRdb shows in-frame clones only, minus some. The sample carries some 150,000 clones, roughly 85% recorded once. This material consisted of peripheral blood, taken 28 days after the second dose of the MenACWY control vaccine. The receptor's source is an adult who received the MenACWY meningococcal vaccine as a control.

The CDR3 is CASSASLYEQYV. The CDR3 DNA sequence: TGTGCCAGCAGCGCAAGCCTCTACGAGCAGTACGTC. The V and J genes are TRBV12-3 or TRBV12-4 and TRBJ2-7; D remains ambiguous. The V gene lost 6 bases and the J gene lost 3 bases, with 9 bases spanning the gap. The CDR3 loop spans 12 amino acids.